A single sample gave rise to the 14 T cell receptor beta chains below, sequenced in a study of regulatory T cells in long-lasting Graves disease. Each CDR3 protein gets one entry after TCRdb re-called the reads with MiXCR. The table has approximately 700 distinct CDR3 sequences, roughly 90% seen once; the top ten hold about 15%. Making the TCR library involved RNA that had been extracted from PBMCs. The sample here was peripheral blood mononuclear cells (PBMCs), taken with antithyroid drug treatment, in newly diagnosed or persistent Graves disease (not recorded which). The receptors come from a woman aged 25 to 39 with Graves disease.

V gene TRBV11-2 combines with J gene TRBJ1-4, with TRBD1 matching over 7 bases. The CDR3 is 14 amino acids. V trimming: 2 bases; J trimming: 8 bases; junction bases outside the gene matches: 5. Germline values: CDR1 SGHAT, CDR2 FQNNGV. CDR3 amino acids: CASSLSTGPEKLFF. The CDR3 coding sequence is TGTGCCAGCAGCTTATCGACAGGGCCGGAAAAACTGTTTTTT.

The rearrangement links TRBV19 to TRBJ2-4; D may be TRBD1 or TRBD2 (5 bases each). V lost 5 bases and J lost 8, with 19 bases in between. The germline V gene has CDR1 LNHDA and CDR2 SQIVND (reference sequence). The CDR3 is 15 amino acids. CDR3 sequence: CASSANPGTVDIQYF. The CDR3 bases are TGTGCCAGTAGTGCCAATCCCGGGACGGTGGACATTCAGTACTTC.

The chain carries TRBV12-3 or TRBV12-4 and TRBJ2-3; a weak D match, TRBD2 (5 bases). This CDR3 region has 14 residues. The V and J ends lost 3 bases and 7 bases respectively, with 14 bases between them. CDR3 bases: TGTGCCAGCAGTTTGGGTCAAGGCGGGCATACGCAGTATTTT. This encodes CASSLGQGGHTQYF.

The chain is built from TRBV29-1 and TRBJ2-7, with 7 bases aligning to TRBD2. Looked up from germline, CDR1 is SQVTM and CDR2 is ANQGSEA. Trimming at V came to 6 bases and at J to 2 bases, leaving 1 base not matched to a gene. The CDR3 is made up of 11 amino acids. CDR3 coding DNA: TGCAGCGTGACTAGCCCCTACGAGCAGTACTTC. Translated: CSVTSPYEQYF.

There are a few counts of this clonotype. The V gene is TRBV2, the J gene TRBJ2-3; D not certain. The CDR3 is 12 amino acids. The V gene's germline CDR1 is SNHLY and CDR2 FYNNEI. With 2 bases removed from V and 2 bases from J, the gap between germline ends came to 2 bases. CDR3 loop: CASSEPTDTQYF. CDR3 DNA sequence: TGTGCCAGCAGTGAACCCACAGATACGCAGTATTTT.

This clonotype showed up just a few times. The V gene is TRBV12-3 or TRBV12-4, the J gene TRBJ2-4; the D gene is possibly TRBD1 (5 bases). This CDR3 is 12 amino acids long. V was trimmed by 3 bases and J by 9 bases, leaving 9 bases between them. The CDR3 DNA is TGTGCCAGCAGTTTGGGGCTGGGCATTCAGTACTTC. This encodes CASSLGLGIQYF.

V usage is TRBV3-1 and J usage is TRBJ2-1, with 14 positions matching TRBD2. Germline trimming cut 4 bases from V and 7 bases from J; bases unmatched to any gene: 6. This CDR3 is built from 16 residues. In germline, CDR1 is LGHDT, CDR2 YNNKEL (reference sequence). The CDR3 DNA is TGTGCCAGCAGCCTGACTAGCGGGAGGGCCGGAAATGAGCAGTTCTTC. This encodes CASSLTSGRAGNEQFF.

The rearrangement uses TRBV7-3 and TRBJ2-3; tentatively, D is TRBD1 (6 bases). Trimming stripped 5 bases from V and 2 bases from J, with 14 bases between. Germline V gives CDR1 SGHTA, CDR2 FQGTGA. The CDR3 covers 15 residues. DNA for the CDR3: TGTGCCAGCAGCAGATATGGACAGCTCACAGATACGCAGTATTTT. Protein: CASSRYGQLTDTQYF.

The chain carries TRBV20-1 and TRBJ1-5; D gene ambiguous. The V end was cut by 3 bases, the J end by 0 bases, with 6 bases between. This CDR3 spans 13 amino acids. The germline gives CDR1 DFQATT, CDR2 SNEGSKA (reference sequence). CDR3 loop: CSASTDSNQPQHF. CDR3 DNA sequence: TGCAGTGCTAGCACGGATAGCAATCAGCCCCAGCATTTT.

The rearrangement joins TRBV7-9 to TRBJ2-1; 8 nucleotides match TRBD2. The CDR3 contains 14 residues. The germline CDR1 and CDR2 sequences are SEHNR and FQNEAQ (reference sequence). The V and J ends lost 6 bases and 5 bases, in that order; junction bases with no gene match: 6. The CDR3 here is CASRGGTRDNEQFF. The CDR3 DNA reads TGTGCCAGCAGGGGTGGGACTAGAGACAATGAGCAGTTCTTC. Based on the CDR3 plus reference TRBV7-9 and TRBJ2-1, the full variable domain is DTGVSQNPRHKITKRGQNVTFRCDPISEHNRLYWYRQTLGQGPEFLTYFQNEAQLEKSRLLSDRFSAERPKGSFSTLEIQRTEQGDSAMYLCASRGGTRDNEQFFGPGTRLTVL.

The V call is TRBV29-1, the J call TRBJ2-3; D is ambiguous. The CDR3 is 10 amino acids. Germline V CDR1 and CDR2: SQVTM, ANQGSEA. V gave up 7 bases and J gave up 6 bases, with 8 bases separating them. This chain's CDR3 is CSALGDTQYF. In nucleotides, the CDR3 is TGCAGCGCCCTCGGGGATACGCAGTATTTT.

The gene calls are TRBV20-1 and TRBJ1-2, with 9 bases fitting TRBD1. CDR1 and CDR2 (germline): DFQATT, SNEGSKA (reference sequence). J was trimmed by 8 bases and V by 6 bases; bases with no gene match: 13. This CDR3 has 14 amino acids. This CDR3 is CSAIRTGEKTGYTF. CDR3 sequence (DNA): TGCAGTGCAATCCGGACAGGGGAAAAGACGGGCTACACCTTC.

This chain uses TRBV25-1 with TRBJ2-7; 7 nucleotides match TRBD1. J was trimmed by 0 bases and V by 4 bases; bases with no gene match: 3. CDR1 is MGHDK, CDR2 SYGVNS, per germline. This CDR3 has 14 amino acids. The CDR3 coding sequence is TGTGCCAGCAGTGGGGCAGGGGGCTCCTACGAGCAGTACTTC. Amino acids: CASSGAGGSYEQYF.

J is TRBJ2-5 and V is TRBV5-1; tentatively, D is TRBD2 (6 bases). This CDR3 region has 14 residues. Trimming pared 4 bases from V and 5 bases from J, leaving 15 bases between. CDR1 is SGHRS, CDR2 YFSETQ, per germline. The CDR3 spells CASSLEGGTETQYF. The CDR3 DNA reads as TGCGCCAGCAGCCTGGAAGGCGGGACCGAGACCCAGTACTTC.